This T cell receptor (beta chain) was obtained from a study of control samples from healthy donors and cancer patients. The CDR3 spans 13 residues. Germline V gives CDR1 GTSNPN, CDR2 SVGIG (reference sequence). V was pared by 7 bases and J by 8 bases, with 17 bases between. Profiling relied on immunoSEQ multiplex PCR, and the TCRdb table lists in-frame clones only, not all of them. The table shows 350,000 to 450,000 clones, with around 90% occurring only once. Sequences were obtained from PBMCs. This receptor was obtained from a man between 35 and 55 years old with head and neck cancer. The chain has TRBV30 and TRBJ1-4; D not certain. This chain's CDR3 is CASWALLGEKLFF. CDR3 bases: TGTGCCTCTTGGGCACTCTTGGGGGAAAAACTGTTTTTT. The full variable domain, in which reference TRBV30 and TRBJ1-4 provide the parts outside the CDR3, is SQTIHQWPATLVQPVGSPLSLECTVEGTSNPNLYWYRQAAGRGLQLLFYSVGIGQISSEVPQNLSASRPQDRQFILSSKKLLLSDSGFYLCASWALLGEKLFFGSGTQLSVL.